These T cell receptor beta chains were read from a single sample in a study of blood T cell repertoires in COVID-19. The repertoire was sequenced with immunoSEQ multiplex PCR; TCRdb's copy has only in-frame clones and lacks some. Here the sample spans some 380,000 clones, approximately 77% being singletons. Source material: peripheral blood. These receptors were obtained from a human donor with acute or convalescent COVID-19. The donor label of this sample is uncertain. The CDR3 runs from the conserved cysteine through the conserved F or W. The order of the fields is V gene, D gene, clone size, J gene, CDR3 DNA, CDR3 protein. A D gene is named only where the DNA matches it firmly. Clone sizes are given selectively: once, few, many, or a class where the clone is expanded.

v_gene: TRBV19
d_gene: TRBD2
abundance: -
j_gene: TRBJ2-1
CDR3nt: TGTGCCAGTAGTGCGCGGACTAGCGGCTACAATGAGCAGTTCTTC
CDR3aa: CASSARTSGYNEQFF

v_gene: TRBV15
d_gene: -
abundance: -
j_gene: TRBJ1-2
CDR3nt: TGTGCCACCAGCAGAGATGGCACCAACTATGGCTACACTTTC
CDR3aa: CATSRDGTNYGYTF

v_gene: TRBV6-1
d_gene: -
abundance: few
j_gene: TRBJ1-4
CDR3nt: TGTGCCAGCAGTGAAGCGCTAGTCAGCGCAAATGAAAAACTGTTTTTT
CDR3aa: CASSEALVSANEKLFF

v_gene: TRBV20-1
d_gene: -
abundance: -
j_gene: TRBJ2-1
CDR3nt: TGCAGTGCTAGTCAATTGGGGGGACTCTCCTACAATGAGCAGTTCTTC
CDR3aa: CSASQLGGLSYNEQFF

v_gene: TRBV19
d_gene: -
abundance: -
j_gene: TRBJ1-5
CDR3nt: TGTGCCAGTACCCTATACCAGGGCACGGGTCAGCCCCAGCATTTT
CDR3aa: CASTLYQGTGQPQHF

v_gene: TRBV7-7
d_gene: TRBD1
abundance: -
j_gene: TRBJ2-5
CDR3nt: TGTGCCAGCAGCATCGACAGGGGGCGAGAGACCCAGTACTTC
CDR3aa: CASSIDRGRETQYF

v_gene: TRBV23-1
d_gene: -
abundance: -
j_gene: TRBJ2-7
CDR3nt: TGCGCCAGCCGTGAGACAGACAGGTACTCCTACGAGCAGTACTTC
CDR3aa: CASRETDRYSYEQYF

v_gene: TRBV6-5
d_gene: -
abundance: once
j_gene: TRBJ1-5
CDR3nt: TGTGCCAGCGCGTCGGGGATCGATCAGCCCCAGCATTTT
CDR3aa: CASASGIDQPQHF

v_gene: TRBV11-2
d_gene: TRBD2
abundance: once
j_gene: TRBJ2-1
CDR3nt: TGTGCCAGCAGCTCATCCGGGTTAGCGGGAAAGGGTTTTAATGAGCAGTTCTTC
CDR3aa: CASSSSGLAGKGFNEQFF

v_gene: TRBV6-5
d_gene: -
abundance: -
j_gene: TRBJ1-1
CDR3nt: TGTGCCAGCAGGCAGGGAGGTAGAGCTTTCTTT
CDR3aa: CASRQGGRAFF